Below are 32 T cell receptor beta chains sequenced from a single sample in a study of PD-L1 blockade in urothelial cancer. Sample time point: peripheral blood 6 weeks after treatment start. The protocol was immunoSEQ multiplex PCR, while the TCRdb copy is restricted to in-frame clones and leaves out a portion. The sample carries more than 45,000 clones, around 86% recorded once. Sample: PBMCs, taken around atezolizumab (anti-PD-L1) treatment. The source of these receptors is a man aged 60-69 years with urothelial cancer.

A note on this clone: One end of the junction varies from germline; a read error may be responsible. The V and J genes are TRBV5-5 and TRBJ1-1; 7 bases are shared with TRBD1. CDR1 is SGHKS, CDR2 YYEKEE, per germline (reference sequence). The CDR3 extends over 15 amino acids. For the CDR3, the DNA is TGTGCCAGCAGCTTCCGGGGACAGCAGAACCCTGAAGCTTTCTTT. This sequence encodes CASSFRGQQNPEAFF.

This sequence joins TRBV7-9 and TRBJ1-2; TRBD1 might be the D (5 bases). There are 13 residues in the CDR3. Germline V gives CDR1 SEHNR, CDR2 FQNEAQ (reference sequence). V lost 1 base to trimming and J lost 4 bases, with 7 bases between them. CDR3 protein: CASSLGQTYGYTF. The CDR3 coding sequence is TGTGCCAGCAGCTTAGGACAGACCTATGGCTACACCTTC.

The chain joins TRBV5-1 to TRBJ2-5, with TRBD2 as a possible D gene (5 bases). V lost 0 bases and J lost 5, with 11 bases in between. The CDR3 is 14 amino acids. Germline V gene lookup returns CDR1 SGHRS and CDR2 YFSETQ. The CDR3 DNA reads TGCGCCAGCAGCTTGGTAGGAGGACGGGAGACCCAGTACTTC. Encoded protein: CASSLVGGRETQYF. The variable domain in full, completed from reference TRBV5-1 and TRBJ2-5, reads KAGVTQTPRYLIKTRGQQVTLSCSPISGHRSVSWYQQTPGQGLQFLFEYFSETQRNKGNFPGRFSGRQFSNSRSEMNVSTLELGDSALYLCASSLVGGRETQYFGPGTRLLVL.

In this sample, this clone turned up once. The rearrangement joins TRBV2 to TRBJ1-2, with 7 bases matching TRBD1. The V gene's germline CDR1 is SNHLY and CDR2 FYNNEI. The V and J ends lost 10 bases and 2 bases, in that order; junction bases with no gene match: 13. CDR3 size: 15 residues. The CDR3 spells CATSAYGQENYGYTF. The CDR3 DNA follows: TGTGCCACCTCAGCATACGGACAGGAAAACTATGGCTACACCTTC.

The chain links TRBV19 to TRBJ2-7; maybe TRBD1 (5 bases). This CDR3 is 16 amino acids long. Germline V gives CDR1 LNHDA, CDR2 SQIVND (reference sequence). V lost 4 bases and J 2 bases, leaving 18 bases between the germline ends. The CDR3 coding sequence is TGTGCCAGTAGTACGCGTAAGACAGTCCCACCCTACGAGCAGTACTTC. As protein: CASSTRKTVPPYEQYF.

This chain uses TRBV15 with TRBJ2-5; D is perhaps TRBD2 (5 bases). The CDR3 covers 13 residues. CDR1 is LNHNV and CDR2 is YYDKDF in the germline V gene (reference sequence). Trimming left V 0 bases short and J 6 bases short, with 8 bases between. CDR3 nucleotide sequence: TGTGCCACCAGCAGAGATCGGAGGAAGACCCAGTACTTC. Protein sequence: CATSRDRRKTQYF.

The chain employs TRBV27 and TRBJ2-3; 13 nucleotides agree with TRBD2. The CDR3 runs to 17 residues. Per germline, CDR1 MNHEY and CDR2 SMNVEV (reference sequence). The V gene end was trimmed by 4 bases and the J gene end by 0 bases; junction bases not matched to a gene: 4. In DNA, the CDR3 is TGTGCCAGCAGTTCGAGACTAGCGGGGGGTAGCACAGATACGCAGTATTTT. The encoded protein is CASSSRLAGGSTDTQYF.

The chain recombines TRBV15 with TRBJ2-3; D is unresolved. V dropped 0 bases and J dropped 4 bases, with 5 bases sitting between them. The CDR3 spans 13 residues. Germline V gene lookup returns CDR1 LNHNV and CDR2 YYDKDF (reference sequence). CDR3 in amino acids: CATSRDRADTQYF. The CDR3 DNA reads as TGTGCCACCAGCAGAGACCGGGCAGATACGCAGTATTTT. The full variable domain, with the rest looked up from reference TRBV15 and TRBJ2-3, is DAMVIQNPRYQVTQFGKPVTLSCSQTLNHNVMYWYQQKSSQAPKLLFHYYDKDFNNEADTPDNFQSRRPNTSFCFLDIRSPGLGDTAMYLCATSRDRADTQYFGPGTRLTVL.

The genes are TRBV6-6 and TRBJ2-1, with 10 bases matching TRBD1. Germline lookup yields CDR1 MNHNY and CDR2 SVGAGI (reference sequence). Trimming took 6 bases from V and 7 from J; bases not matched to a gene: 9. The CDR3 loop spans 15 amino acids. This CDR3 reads CASREPGQGLNEQFF. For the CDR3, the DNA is TGTGCCAGCAGGGAACCGGGACAGGGGCTAAATGAGCAGTTCTTC.

The CDR3 sequence is CASSLPGGRIYGYTF. The CDR3 DNA follows: TGTGCCAGCAGCTTGCCCGGGGGGCGAATCTATGGCTACACCTTC. The chain is built from TRBV5-4 and TRBJ1-2; D perhaps matches TRBD1 (6 bases). V lost 1 base, J lost 4 bases, and 14 bases lay in between. Germline loops: CDR1 SGHNT, CDR2 YYREEE (reference sequence). This CDR3 is 15 amino acids long.

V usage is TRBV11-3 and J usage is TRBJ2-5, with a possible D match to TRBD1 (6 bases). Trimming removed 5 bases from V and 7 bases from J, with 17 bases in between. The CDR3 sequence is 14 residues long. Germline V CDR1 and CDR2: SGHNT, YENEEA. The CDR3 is CASSAGRQDGTQYF. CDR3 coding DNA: TGTGCCAGCAGCGCAGGGAGACAGGATGGGACCCAGTACTTC.

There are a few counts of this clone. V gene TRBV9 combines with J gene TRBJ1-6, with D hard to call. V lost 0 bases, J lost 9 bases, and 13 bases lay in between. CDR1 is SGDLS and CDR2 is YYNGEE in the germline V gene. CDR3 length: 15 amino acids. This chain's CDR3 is CASSVDGSEGSPLHF. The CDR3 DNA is TGTGCCAGCAGCGTAGACGGGAGTGAAGGTTCACCCCTCCACTTT.

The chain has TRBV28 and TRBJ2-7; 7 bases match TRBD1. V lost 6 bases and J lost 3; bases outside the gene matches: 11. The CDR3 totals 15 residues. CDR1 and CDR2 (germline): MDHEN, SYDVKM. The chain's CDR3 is CASSRPGTVNYEQYF. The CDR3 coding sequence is TGTGCCAGCAGCCGACCAGGGACAGTTAACTACGAGCAGTACTTC.

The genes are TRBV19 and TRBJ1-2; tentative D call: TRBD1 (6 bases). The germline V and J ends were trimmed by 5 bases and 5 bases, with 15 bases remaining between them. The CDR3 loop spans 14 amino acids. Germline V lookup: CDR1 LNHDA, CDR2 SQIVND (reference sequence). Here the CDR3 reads CASSPRTASYGYTF. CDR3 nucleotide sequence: TGTGCCAGTAGTCCCCGGACAGCTTCATATGGCTACACCTTC.

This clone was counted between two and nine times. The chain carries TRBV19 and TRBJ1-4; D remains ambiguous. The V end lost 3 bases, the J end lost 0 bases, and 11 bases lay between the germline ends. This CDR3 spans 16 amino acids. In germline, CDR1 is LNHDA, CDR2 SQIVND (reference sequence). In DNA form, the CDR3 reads TGTGCCAGTAGTATGTCCCAACTTGCAACTAATGAAAAACTGTTTTTT. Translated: CASSMSQLATNEKLFF. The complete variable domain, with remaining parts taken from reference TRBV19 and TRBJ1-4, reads DGGITQSPKYLFRKEGQNVTLSCEQNLNHDAMYWYRQDPGQGLRLIYYSQIVNDFQKGDIAEGYSVSREKKESFPLTVTSAQKNPTAFYLCASSMSQLATNEKLFFGSGTQLSVL.

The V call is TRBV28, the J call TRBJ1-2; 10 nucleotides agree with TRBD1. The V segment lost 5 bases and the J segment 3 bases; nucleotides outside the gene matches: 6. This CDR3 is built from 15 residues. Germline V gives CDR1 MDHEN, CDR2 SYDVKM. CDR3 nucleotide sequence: TGTGCCAGCAGTAGACAGGGGGCGCGATACTATGGCTACACCTTC. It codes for CASSRQGARYYGYTF.

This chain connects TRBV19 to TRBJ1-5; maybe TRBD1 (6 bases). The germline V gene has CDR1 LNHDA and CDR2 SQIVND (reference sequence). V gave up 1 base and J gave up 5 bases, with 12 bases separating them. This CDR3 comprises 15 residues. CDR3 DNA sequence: TGTGCCAGTAGTATAGCAGGGGTTATCTATCAGCCCCAGCATTTT. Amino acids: CASSIAGVIYQPQHF.

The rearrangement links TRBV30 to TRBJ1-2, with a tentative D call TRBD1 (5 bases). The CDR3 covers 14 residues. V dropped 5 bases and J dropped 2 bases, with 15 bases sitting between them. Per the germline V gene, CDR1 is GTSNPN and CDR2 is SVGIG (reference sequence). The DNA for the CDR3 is TGTGCCTGGCACAAAGTCAGGGTAAACTATGGCTACACCTTC. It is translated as CAWHKVRVNYGYTF.

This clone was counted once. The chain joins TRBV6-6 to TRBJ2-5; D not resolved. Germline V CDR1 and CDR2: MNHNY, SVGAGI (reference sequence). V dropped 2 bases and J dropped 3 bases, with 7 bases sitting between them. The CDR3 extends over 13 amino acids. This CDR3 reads CASSYGAEETQYF. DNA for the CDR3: TGTGCCAGCAGTTACGGCGCGGAAGAGACCCAGTACTTC.

The CDR3 DNA reads TGCGCCAGCAGCTTGGCCCCAGGGGGAGAGACCCAGTACTTC. Translated, it gives CASSLAPGGETQYF. The rearrangement joins TRBV5-1 to TRBJ2-5; TRBD1 matches 7 bases. J was trimmed by 4 bases and V by 0 bases; bases with no gene match: 3. This CDR3 region has 14 residues. Per germline, CDR1 SGHRS and CDR2 YFSETQ.

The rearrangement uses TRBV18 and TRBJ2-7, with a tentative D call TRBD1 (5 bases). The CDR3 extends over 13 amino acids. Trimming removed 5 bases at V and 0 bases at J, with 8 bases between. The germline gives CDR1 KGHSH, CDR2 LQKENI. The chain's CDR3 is CASSKDSSYEQYF. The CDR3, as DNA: TGTGCCAGCTCAAAAGACAGCTCCTACGAGCAGTACTTC.

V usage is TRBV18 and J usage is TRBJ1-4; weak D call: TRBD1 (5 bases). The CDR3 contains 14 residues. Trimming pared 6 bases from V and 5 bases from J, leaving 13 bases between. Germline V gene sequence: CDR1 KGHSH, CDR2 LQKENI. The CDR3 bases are TGTGCCAGCTCCCGGACACCGCTGAATGAAAAACTGTTTTTT. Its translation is CASSRTPLNEKLFF.

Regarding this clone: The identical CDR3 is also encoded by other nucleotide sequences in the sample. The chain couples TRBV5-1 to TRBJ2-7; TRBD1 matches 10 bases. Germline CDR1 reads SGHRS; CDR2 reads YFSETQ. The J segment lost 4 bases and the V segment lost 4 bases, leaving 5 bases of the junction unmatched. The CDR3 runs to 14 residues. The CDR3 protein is CASSAGQGGYEQYF. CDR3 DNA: TGCGCCAGCAGCGCCGGACAGGGGGGATACGAGCAGTACTTC.

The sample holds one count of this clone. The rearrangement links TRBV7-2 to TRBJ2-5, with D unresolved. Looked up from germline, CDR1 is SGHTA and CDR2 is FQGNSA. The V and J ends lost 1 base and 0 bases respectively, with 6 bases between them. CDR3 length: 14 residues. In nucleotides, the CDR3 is TGTGCCAGCAGCTTAGAACAGAACCAAGAGACCCAGTACTTC. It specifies CASSLEQNQETQYF.

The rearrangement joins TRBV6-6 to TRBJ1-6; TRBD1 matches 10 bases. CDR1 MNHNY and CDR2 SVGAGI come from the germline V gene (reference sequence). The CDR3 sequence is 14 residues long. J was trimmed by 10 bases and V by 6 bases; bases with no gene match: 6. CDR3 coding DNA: TGTGCCAGCAGCTCGGGACAGGGGAGGTCACCCCTCCACTTT. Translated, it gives CASSSGQGRSPLHF.

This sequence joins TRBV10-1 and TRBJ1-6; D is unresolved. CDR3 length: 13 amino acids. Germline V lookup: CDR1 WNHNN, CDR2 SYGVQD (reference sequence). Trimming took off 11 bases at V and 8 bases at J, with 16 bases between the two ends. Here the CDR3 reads CARRRVFYSPLHF. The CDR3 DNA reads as TGCGCCCGCCGGAGGGTCTTTTATTCACCCCTCCACTTT.

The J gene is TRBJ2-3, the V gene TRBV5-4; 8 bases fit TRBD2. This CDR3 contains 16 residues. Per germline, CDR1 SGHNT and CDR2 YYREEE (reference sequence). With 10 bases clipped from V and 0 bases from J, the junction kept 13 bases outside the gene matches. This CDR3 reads CAGRRGGSSSTDTQYF. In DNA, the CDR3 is TGTGCCGGTCGTCGGGGGGGCTCCTCTAGCACAGATACGCAGTATTTT. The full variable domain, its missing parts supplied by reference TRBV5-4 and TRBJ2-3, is ETGVTQSPTHLIKTRGQQVTLRCSSQSGHNTVSWYQQALGQGPQFIFQYYREEENGRGNFPPRFSGLQFPNYSSELNVNALELDDSALYLCAGRRGGSSSTDTQYFGPGTRLTVL.

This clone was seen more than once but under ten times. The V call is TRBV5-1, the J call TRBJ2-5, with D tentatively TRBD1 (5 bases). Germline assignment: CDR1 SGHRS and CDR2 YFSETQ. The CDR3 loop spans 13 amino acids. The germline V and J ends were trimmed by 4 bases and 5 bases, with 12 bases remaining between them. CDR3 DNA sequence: TGCGCCAGCAGCACGGACATTAGGGAGACCCAGTACTTC. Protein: CASSTDIRETQYF.

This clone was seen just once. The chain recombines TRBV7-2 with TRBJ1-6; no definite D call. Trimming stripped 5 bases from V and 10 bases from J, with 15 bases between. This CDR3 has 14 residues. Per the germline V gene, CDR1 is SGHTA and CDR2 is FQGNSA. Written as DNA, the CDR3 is TGTGCCAGCAGCCCCTCGGAAAGCGCCTCACCCCTCCACTTT. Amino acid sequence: CASSPSESASPLHF.

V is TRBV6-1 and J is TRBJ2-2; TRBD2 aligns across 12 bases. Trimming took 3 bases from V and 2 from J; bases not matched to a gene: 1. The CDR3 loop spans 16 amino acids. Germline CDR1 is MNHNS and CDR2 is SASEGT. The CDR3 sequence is CASSETSGGNTGELFF. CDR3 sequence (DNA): TGTGCCAGCAGTGAGACTAGCGGGGGAAACACCGGGGAGCTGTTTTTT.

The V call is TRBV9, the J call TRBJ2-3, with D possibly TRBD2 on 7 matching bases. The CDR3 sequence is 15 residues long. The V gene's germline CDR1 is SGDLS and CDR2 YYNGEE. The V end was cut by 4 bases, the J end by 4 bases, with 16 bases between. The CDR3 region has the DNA TGTGCCAGCAGCTCCTCCGGCGGGGGCCCAGATACGCAGTATTTT. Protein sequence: CASSSSGGGPDTQYF.

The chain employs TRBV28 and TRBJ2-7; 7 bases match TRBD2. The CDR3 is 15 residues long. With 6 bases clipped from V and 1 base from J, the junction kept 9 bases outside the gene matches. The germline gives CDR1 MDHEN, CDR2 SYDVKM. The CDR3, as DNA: TGTGCCAGCAGACAACCGGGAGGACTATCCTACGAGCAGTACTTC. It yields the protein CASRQPGGLSYEQYF.